This T cell receptor beta chain was observed in a study of Ad26.COV2.S vaccination and SARS-CoV-2 variants. Findings and caveats of the study: Once vaccination had occurred, spike-specific CD8+ and CD4+ T cell responses reportedly showed substantial breadth. Non-spike TCR breadth did not differ much between vaccine and placebo recipients. The analyses of TCR breadth and depth may have understated the size of total T cell responses.

The protocol was immunoSEQ multiplex PCR, while the TCRdb copy is restricted to in-frame clones and leaves out a portion. The table has about 390,000 clones, 70% to 90% seen once. The CDR3 contains 13 residues. With 2 bases removed from V and 2 bases from J, the gap between germline ends came to 7 bases. In germline, CDR1 is ENHRY, CDR2 SYGVKD. As to treatment: roughly 18 received Ad26.COV2.S at low or high dose, single or two shots; five or six received placebo; per-sample allocation not given. Day 63 after the first vaccine or placebo injection was the time point for sampling. Remarks on this clone: Its antigen remains unknown.

The chain carries TRBV10-3 and TRBJ2-7; D not resolved. Source: peripheral blood, taken in a trial of Ad26.COV2.S vaccine versus placebo. The sequence was obtained from a person between 18 and 65 years old who received the Ad26.COV2.S COVID-19 vaccine or a placebo. CDR3 DNA: TGTGCCATCAGTGAGGGATTTGCCTACGAGCAGTACTTC. Amino acids: CAISEGFAYEQYF.